This T cell receptor beta chain stems from a study of beta chain features in type 1 diabetes (dated by TCRdb to the late 2010s). Regarding the research as a whole: Mean age, gender distribution, total cell number and subset yield did not differ between patients and healthy donors. Naive and central memory subsets were obtained from all 30 or so donors, but regulatory and stem cell-like memory subsets were isolated from only 8 patients and roughly eight healthy donors. A total of approximately 110,000,000 sorted cells were examined across all samples, and a strong correlation was observed between cell number per subset and RNA yield. The study compared the TCRB repertoires of sorted circulating CD4+ T cell subsets in recently diagnosed type 1 diabetes patients with those in matched healthy donors. Findings and caveats that apply to the study as a whole: Naive, central memory and regulatory TCRB repertoires appeared more similar among patients than among healthy donors. PCR might favor shorter templates, but patient and control samples were amplified and corrected together, so any skew would affect both groups equally. Fewer insertions and more nucleotide deletions at VDJ recombination sites were observed in patients with type 1 diabetes, implying thymic rearrangement abnormalities. A moderate but significant shortening of TCRB CDR3 length was observed in type 1 diabetes patients in all four CD4+ subsets. Only small numbers of individuals were included in the HLA sub-analyses, which left unresolved whether HLA type had any influence on TCRB rearrangement. Because cDNA was sequenced instead of genomic DNA, activated cells with high expression could be over-represented, although the groups did not differ in activation or CD3 levels.

Notes on this clone: Its target antigen remains unknown. The sample holds no much larger clone one base away, and base qualities are not on file.

Each donor gave one peripheral blood draw, averaging roughly 120 mL, which was collected into heparinised tubes. Naive, central memory, regulatory and stem cell-like memory CD4+ T cells were sorted on a BD FACSAria II using a panel including CD45RO, CCR7, CD25, CD127, CD95 and CD27. Every sorted population had a purity above 95%. PBMCs were isolated right away by Lymphoprep density gradient centrifugation and were stained directly, without culture. Samples were stained and sorted in pairs, with one healthy donor and one patient per experiment, so that batch effects were minimized. The High Capacity cDNA Reverse Transcription Kit was used to reverse transcribe all of the isolated RNA, meaning that expressed TCRB transcripts were what got sequenced. Deep immunoSEQ sequencing was performed on naive, central memory and regulatory T cell samples, with an average of roughly 3.5 million total reads per sample. Sorted cells were lysed in RLT buffer and RNA was extracted with DNase-treated RNeasy Micro or Mini kits, depending on cell number. Each cell subset was processed on its own to prevent cross-contamination, while patient and healthy donor samples were processed together. TCRB sequences were amplified from cDNA with the immunoSEQ multiplex PCR, producing 87-bp fragments spanning the CDR3 region. Sequencing of the amplicons was performed on the Illumina HiSeq platform. Per the authors' processing: Synthetic template baselines were used to correct PCR bias computationally, reads within Hamming distance 2 were collapsed, and singletons that could not be merged were discarded. Reads were aligned to IMGT to assign V, D and J genes, CDR3 length, and insertions or deletions at six rearrangement sites. Within each subset, clonotype counts were normalized to sorted cell number, after which true diversity and Gini coefficients were computed with the tcR R package. The overlap coefficient, calculated on TCRB nucleotide sequences, was used to measure repertoire sharing. Out-of-frame TCRB sequences from naive cells were analyzed as a proxy for the pre-selection repertoire. The table was pulled from immuneACCESS by TCRdb, which kept in-frame rearrangements only. Such tables lose some clones; where checked, under half of the loss comes from unresolved V genes, and the rest has no known cause. V and J calls and clone size are as listed in that table; D and trimming were resolved from the DNA. The sample has 150,000 to 200,000 clones on record, about 63% of them singletons. The ten largest account for approximately 0.09% of the sample.

The germline V gene (reference sequence) gives CDR1 as GTSNPN and CDR2 as SVGIG. The CDR3, from cysteine to phenylalanine, totals 13 residues. Of all the DNA, just the CDR3 is kept, 39 bases in frame from base 1. The germline ends are 15 bases apart after V is trimmed by 2 bases and J by 7 bases. The source of this sequence is a man aged 25 to 45 with type 1 diabetes. Sequenced input: naive CD4+ T cells from blood. The label giving this sample's cell subset or site can be read as: true naive CD4+ T cells. The chain couples TRBV30 to TRBJ2-7; TRBD1 is a weak D gene call, 6 bases matching. The nucleotide sequence is TGTGCCTGGAGTTGGCGAGTCCAGGGGGAGCAGTACTTC. Translated, it reads CAWSWRVQGEQYF. Where the CDR3 stops, the reference TRBV30 and TRBJ2-7 genes take over; the full variable domain is SQTIHQWPATLVQPVGSPLSLECTVEGTSNPNLYWYRQAAGRGLQLLFYSVGIGQISSEVPQNLSASRPQDRQFILSSKKLLLSDSGFYLCAWSWRVQGEQYFGPGTRLTVT.